This T cell receptor beta chain came from a study of CDR3 diversity in severe acne (dated by TCRdb to about 2019). This clonotype was observed many times. This receptor's antigen is unknown. No clone much larger than this one lies a single base away; base qualities are absent. The library was produced with PCR. Data came from an Illumina HiSeq 2000. TCRdb's own reprocessing of the public reads used fastp at Q25 and MiXCR and kept productive beta chains. A single entry per CDR3 protein holds the most common genes and DNA from its merged rows. This sample comprises around 100,000 distinct CDR3 sequences, around 53% of them detected only once. The ten largest clonotypes hold 9.5% to 15% of the sample. The germline V gene (reference sequence) supplies CDR1 WNHNN and CDR2 SYGVQD. The CDR3 sequence holds 15 residues, the cysteine and phenylalanine included. Just the 45-base CDR3 DNA is kept, in frame starting at base 1. The junction shows trimming of 4 bases on V and 2 bases on J, plus 13 bases between the germline ends.

The material sequenced was blood. Here the chain combines TRBV10-1 and TRBJ2-3; a tentative D match to TRBD1 spans 5 bases. This TCR was sampled from a male donor with acne. The DNA is TGCGCCAGCAGTGTAGGGGTTTTATTCACAGATACGCAGTATTTT. Its protein reads: CASSVGVLFTDTQYF.